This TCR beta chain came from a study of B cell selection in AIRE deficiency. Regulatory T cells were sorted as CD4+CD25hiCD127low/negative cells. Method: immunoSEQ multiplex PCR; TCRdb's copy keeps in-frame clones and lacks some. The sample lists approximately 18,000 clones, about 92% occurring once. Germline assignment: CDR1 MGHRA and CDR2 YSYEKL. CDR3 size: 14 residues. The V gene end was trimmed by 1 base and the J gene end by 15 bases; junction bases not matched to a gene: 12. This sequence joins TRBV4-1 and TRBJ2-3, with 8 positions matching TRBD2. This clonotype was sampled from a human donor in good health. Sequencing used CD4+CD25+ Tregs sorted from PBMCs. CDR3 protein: CASSQVRSGGPFYF. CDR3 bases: TGCGCCAGCAGCCAAGTTCGGTCGGGAGGGCCGTTCTATTTT.